This entry concerns a single TCR beta chain. Its antigen is still unknown. J gave up 8 bases and V 5 bases, and 11 bases lay outside the gene matches. This CDR3 has 17 amino acids. CDR1 SGHVS and CDR2 FQNEAQ come from the germline V gene. TCRdb re-derived calls from the 5' RACE reads in MiXCR, one entry per CDR3 protein. This table has hundreds of thousands of distinct CDR3 sequences, 18% appearing once. The data stem from a study of T cells after yellow fever vaccination. Points from the study as a whole: The CD4 and CD8 compartments had a small share of their clonotypes in common.

The sequenced sample was PBMCs, obtained before the yellow fever booster vaccination. The gene calls are TRBV7-8 and TRBJ1-6; 11 nucleotides match TRBD1. This sequence originates from a man younger than 30 who received the YFV17D yellow fever vaccine. CDR3 DNA sequence: TGTGCCAGCAGCCTTGGACAGGGGGCCCCTAAACATTCACCCCTCCACTTT. Translating it yields CASSLGQGAPKHSPLHF.